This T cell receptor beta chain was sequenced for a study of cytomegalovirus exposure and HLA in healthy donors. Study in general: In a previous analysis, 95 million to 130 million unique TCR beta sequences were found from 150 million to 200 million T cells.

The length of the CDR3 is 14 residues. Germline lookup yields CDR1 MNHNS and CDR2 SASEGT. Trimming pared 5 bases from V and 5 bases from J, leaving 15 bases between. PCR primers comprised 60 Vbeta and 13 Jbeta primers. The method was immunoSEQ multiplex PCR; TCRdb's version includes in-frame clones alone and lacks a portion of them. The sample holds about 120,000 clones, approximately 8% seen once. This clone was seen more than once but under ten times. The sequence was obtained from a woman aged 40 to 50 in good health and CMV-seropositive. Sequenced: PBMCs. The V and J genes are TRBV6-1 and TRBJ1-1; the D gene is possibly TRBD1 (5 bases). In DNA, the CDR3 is TGTGCCAGCAGTCTACCCCAGGGAGGGACTGAAGCTTTCTTT. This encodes CASSLPQGGTEAFF.